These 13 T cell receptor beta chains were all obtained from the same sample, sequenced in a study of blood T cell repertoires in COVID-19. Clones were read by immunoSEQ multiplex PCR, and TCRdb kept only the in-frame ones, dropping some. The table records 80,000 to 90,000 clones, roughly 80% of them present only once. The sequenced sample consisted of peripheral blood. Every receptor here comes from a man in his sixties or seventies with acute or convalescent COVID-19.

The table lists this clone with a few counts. The CDR3 nucleotides read TGCGCCAGCAGCGGACTTAGCGGCAGCTCCTACAATGAGCAGTTCTTC. Amino acid sequence: CASSGLSGSSYNEQFF. This rearrangement joins TRBV5-1 to TRBJ2-1; TRBD2 is a possible D gene (6 bases). V was trimmed by 4 bases and J by 0 bases, leaving 14 bases between them. The CDR3 sequence is 16 residues long. Germline values: CDR1 SGHRS, CDR2 YFSETQ.

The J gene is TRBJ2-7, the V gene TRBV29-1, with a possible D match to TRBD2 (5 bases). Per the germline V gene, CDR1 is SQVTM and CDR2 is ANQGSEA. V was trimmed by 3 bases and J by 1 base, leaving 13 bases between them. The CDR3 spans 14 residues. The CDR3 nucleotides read TGCAGCGTTGAGGAGAGCGGATTATCCTACGAGCAGTACTTC. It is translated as CSVEESGLSYEQYF.

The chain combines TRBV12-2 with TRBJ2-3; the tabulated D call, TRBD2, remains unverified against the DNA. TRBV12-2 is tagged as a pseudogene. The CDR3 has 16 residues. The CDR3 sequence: CASRLLLAVSTDTQYF. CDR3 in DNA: TGTGCAAGTCGCCTCCTACTAGCGGTAAGCACAGATACGCAGTATTTT.

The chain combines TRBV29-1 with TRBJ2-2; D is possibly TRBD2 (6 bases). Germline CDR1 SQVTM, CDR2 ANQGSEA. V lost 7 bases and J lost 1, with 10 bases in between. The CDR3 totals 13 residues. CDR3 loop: CSGGLLNTGELFF. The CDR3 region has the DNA TGCAGCGGGGGACTTTTGAACACCGGGGAGCTGTTTTTT.

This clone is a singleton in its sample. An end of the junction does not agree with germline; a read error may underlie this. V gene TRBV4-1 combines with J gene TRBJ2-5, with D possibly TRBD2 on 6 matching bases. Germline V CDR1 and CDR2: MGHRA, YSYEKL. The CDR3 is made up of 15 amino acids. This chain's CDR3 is CASSQESGEEETQYF. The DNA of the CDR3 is TGCGCCAGCAGTCAAGAATCGGGGGAAGAGGAGACCCAGTACTTC.

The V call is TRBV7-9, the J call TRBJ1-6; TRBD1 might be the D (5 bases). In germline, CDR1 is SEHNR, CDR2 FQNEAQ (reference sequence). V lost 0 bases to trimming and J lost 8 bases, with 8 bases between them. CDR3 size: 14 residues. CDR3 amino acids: CASSLAPRDSPLHF. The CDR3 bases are TGTGCCAGCAGCTTAGCGCCCAGGGATTCACCCCTCCACTTT.

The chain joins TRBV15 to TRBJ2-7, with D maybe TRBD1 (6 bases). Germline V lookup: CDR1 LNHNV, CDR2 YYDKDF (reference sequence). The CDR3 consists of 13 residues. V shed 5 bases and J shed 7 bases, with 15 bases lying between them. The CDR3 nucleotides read TGTGCCACCAGCTTAAACAGGGTTTCAGAGCAGTACTTC. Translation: CATSLNRVSEQYF.

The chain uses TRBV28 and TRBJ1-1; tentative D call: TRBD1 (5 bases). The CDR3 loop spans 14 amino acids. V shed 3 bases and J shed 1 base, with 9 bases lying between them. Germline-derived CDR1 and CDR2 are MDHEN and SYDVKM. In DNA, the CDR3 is TGTGCCAGCAGTTTGAGACAGAAGAACACTGAAGCTTTCTTT. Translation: CASSLRQKNTEAFF.

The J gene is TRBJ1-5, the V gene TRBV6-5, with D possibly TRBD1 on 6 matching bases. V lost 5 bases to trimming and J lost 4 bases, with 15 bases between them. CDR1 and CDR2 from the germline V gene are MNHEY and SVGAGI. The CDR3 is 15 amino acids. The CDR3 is CASSRATGSNQPQHF. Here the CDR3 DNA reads TGTGCCAGCAGTCGTGCAACAGGGTCTAATCAGCCCCAGCATTTT.

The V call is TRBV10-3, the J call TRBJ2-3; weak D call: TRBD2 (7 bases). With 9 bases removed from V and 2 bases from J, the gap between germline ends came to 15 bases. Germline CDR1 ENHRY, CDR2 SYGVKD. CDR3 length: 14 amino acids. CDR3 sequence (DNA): TGTGCCATAGGAAGGGGGGGGGACACAGATACGCAGTATTTT. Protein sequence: CAIGRGGDTDTQYF.

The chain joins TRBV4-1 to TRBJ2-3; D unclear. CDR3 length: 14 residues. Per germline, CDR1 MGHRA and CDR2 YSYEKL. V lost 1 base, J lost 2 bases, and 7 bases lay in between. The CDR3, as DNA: TGCGCCAGCAGCCAAGTGTCTAACACAGATACGCAGTATTTT. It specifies CASSQVSNTDTQYF.

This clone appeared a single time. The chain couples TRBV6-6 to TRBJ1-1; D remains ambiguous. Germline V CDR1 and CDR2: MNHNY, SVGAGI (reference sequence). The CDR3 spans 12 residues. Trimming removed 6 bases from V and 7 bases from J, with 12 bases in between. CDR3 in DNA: TGTGCCAGCAGAACCGGGTTACTTGAAGCTTTCTTT. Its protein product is CASRTGLLEAFF.

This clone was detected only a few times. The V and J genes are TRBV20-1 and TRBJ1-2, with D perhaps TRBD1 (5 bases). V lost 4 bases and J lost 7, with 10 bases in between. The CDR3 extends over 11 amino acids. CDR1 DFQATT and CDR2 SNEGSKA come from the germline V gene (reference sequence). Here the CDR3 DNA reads TGCAGTGCTAATCTCAGGGTTGGCTACACCTTC. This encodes CSANLRVGYTF.